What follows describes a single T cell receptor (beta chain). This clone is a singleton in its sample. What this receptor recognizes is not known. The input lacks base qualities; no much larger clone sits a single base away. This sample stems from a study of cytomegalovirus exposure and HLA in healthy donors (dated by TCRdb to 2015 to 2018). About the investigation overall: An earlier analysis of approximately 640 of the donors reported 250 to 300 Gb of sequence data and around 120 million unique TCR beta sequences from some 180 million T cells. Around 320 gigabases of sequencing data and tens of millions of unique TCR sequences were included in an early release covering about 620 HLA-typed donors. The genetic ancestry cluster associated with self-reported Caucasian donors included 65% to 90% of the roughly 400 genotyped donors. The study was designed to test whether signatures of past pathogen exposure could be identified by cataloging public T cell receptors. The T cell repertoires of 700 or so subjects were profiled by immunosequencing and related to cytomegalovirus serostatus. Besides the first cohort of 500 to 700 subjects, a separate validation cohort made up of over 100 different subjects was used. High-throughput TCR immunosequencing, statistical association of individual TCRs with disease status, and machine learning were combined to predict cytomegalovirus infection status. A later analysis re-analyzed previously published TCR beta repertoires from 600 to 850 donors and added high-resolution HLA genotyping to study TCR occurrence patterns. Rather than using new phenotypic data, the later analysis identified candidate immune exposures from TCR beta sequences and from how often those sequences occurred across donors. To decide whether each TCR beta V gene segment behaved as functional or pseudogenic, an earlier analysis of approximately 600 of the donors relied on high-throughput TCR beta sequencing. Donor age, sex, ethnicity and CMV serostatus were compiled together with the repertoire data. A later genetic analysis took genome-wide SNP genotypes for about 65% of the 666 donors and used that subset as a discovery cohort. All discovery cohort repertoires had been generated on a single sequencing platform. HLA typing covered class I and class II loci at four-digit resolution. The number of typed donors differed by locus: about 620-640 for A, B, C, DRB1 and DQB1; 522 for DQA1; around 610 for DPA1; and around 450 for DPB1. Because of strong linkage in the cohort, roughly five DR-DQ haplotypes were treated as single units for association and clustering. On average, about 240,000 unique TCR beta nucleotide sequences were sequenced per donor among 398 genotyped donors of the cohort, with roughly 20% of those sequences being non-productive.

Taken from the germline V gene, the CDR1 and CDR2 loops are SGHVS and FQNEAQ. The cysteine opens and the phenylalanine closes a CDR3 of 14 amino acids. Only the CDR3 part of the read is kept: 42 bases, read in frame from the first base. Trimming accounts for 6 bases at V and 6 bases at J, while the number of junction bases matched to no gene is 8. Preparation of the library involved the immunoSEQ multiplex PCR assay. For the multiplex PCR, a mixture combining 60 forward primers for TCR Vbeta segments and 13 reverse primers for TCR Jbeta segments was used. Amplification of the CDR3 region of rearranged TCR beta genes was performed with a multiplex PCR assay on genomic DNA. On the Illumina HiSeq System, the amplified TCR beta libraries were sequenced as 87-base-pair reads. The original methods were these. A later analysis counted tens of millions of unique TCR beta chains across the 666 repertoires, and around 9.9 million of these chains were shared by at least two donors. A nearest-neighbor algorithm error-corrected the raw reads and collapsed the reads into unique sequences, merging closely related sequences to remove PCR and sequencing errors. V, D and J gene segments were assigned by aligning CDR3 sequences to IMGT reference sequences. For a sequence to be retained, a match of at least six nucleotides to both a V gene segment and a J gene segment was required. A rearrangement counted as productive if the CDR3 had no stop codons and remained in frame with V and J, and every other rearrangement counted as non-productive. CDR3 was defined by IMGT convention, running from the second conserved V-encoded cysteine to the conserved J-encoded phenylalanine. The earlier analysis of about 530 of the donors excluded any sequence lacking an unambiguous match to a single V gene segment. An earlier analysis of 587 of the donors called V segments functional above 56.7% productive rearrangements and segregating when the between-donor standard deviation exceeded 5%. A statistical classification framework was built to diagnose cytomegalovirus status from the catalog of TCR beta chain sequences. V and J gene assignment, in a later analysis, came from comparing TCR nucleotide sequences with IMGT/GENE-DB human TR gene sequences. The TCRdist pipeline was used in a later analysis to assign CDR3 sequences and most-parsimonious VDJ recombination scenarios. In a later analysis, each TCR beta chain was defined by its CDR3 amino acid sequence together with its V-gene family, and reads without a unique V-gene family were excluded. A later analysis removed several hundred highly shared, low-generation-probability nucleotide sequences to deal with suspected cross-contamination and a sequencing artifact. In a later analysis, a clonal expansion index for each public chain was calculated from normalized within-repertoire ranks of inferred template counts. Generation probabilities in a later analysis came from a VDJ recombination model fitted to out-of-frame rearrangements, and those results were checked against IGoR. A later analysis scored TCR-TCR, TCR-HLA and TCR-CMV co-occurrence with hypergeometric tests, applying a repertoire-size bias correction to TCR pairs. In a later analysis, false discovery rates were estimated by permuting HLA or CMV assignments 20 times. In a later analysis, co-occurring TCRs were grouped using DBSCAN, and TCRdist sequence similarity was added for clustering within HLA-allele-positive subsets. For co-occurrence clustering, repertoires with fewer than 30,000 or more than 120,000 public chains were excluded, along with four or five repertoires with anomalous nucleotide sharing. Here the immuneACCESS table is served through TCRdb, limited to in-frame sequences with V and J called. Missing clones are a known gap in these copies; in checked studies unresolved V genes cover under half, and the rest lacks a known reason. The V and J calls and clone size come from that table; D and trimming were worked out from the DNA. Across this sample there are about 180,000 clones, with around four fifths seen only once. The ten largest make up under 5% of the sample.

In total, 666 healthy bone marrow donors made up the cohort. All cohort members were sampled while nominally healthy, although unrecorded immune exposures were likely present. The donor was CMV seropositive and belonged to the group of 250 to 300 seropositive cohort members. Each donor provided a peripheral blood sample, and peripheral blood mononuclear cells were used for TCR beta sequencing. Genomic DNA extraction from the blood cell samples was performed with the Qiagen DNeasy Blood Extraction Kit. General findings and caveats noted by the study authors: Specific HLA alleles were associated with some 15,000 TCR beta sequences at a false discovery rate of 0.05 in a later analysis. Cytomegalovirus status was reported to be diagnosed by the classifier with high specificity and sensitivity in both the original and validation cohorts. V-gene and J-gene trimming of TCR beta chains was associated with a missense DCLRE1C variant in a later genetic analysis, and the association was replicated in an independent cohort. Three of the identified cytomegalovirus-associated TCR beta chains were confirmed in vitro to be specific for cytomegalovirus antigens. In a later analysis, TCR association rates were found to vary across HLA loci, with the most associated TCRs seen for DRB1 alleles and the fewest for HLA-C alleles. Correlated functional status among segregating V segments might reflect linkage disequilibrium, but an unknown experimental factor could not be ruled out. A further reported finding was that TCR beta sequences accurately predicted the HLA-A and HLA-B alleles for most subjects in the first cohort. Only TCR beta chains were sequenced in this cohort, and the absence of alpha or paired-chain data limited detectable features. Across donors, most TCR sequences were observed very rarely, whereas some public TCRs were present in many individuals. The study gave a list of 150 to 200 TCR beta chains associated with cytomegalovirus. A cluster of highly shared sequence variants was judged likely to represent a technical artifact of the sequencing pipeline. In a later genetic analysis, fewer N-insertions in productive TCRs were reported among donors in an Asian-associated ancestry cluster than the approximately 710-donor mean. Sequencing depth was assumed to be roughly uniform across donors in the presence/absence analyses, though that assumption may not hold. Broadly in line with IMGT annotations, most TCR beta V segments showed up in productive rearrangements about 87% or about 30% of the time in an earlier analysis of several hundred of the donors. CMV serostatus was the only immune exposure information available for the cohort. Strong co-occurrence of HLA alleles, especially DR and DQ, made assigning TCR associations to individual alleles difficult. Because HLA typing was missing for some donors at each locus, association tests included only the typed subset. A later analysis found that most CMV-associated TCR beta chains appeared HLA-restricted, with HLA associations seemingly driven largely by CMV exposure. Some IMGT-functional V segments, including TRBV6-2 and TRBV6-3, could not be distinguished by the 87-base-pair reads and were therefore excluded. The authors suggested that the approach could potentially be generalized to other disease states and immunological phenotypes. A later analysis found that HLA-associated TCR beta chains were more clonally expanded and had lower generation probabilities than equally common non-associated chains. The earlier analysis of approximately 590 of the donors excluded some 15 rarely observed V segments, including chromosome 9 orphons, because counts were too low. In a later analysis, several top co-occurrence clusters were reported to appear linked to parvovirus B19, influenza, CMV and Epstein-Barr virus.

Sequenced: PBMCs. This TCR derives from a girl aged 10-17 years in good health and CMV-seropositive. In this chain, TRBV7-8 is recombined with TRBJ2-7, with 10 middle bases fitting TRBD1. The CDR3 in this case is CASRLDRGFGEQYF. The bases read TGTGCCAGCAGGTTGGACAGGGGGTTCGGCGAGCAGTACTTC.